The clone carrying this TCR beta chain is labeled medium-sized (0.01 to 0.1%) based on frequency. Its antigen is as yet unknown. CD45RO-CCR7+CD27+CD95- was the phenotype of naive CD8+ T cells. This specimen comes from a study of CXCR3-negative and CXCR3-positive naive CD8 T cells. Whole-study findings and limits: Similar TRBV-TRBJ usage characterized naive CXCR3-negative and CXCR3-positive cells; memory cells differed.

The CDR3 covers 15 residues. The germline CDR1 and CDR2 sequences are SQVTM and ANQGSEA. Preparation of TRB cDNA libraries relied on 5' RACE carrying UMI labels. TCRdb reanalyzed the 5' RACE reads, giving one entry per CDR3 protein sequence and no DNA. This sample's table has approximately 6,300 distinct CDR3 sequences. Sequences were obtained from naive CXCR3- CD8+ T cells from blood. Described subset: CD45RO-CCR7+CD27+CD95- naive CD8+ T cells lacking CXCR3 (TNR3-). The V gene is TRBV29-1, the J gene TRBJ2-3; TCRdb's D gene call, TRBD1, goes unchecked for lack of DNA. The source is a human donor in good health. Some clones in this sample may be carry-over from other donors' samples. CDR3 in amino acids: CSVEDGTGSTDTQYF.